Following are 23 T cell receptor beta chains from one sample sequenced in a study of OX40 agonist ivuxolimab in advanced cancers. Generated by immunoSEQ multiplex PCR, the TCRdb table keeps only in-frame clones and is missing some. The repertoire holds some 45,000 clones, with 82% as singletons. Sequencing was performed on CD4+ or CD8+ T cells sorted from blood, taken in a trial of the OX40 agonist ivuxolimab. The receptors shown here come from an adult with an advanced solid tumor such as melanoma, head and neck, liver or kidney cancer.

This chain connects TRBV12-5 to TRBJ2-2; 8 bases are a match to TRBD1. Looked up from germline, CDR1 is LGHNT and CDR2 is FRNRAP. V was clipped by 0 bases and J by 5 bases; unmatched bases: 11. The length of the CDR3 is 18 residues. The CDR3 is CASGLVLFQGAETGELFF. The CDR3 DNA reads as TGTGCTAGTGGTTTGGTACTTTTCCAGGGGGCTGAGACCGGGGAGCTGTTTTTT.

The chain employs TRBV7-6 and TRBJ2-1; no definite D call. The length of the CDR3 is 15 residues. V was pared by 0 bases and J by 7 bases, with 13 bases between. CDR1 is SGHVS and CDR2 is FNYEAQ in the germline V gene. CDR3: CASSLANAIGNEQFF. CDR3 DNA: TGTGCCAGCAGCTTAGCGAACGCCATCGGTAATGAGCAGTTCTTC.

This chain connects TRBV4-3 to TRBJ2-7; 8 nucleotides align to TRBD2. The CDR3 has 17 amino acids. The germline V gene has CDR1 LGHNA and CDR2 YSLEER. V lost 0 bases, J lost 2 bases, and 9 bases stayed unmatched. The CDR3 DNA reads TGCGCCAGCAGCCAAGAATTTAGTACTAGCGGTCCCTACGAGCAGTACTTC. Translating it yields CASSQEFSTSGPYEQYF.

The rearrangement uses TRBV5-1 and TRBJ1-1, with 9 bases identical to TRBD1. The CDR3 covers 16 residues. After removal of 3 bases from V and 3 bases from J, the junction contained 9 bases not matched to a gene. Germline V CDR1 and CDR2: SGHRS, YFSETQ. The CDR3 sequence: CASSSGQGPLYTEAFF. The DNA of the CDR3 is TGCGCCAGCAGCTCCGGACAGGGGCCGCTATACACTGAAGCTTTCTTT.

This clone was counted between two and nine times. The rearrangement links TRBV4-1 to TRBJ1-1, with TRBD1 as a possible D gene (5 bases). Germline assignment: CDR1 MGHRA and CDR2 YSYEKL. The CDR3 covers 12 residues. V lost 1 base to trimming and J lost 7 bases, with 7 bases between them. The CDR3 region is CASSQGGVEAFF. As DNA, the CDR3 is TGCGCCAGCAGCCAAGGGGGGGTTGAAGCTTTCTTT.

The chain recombines TRBV5-1 with TRBJ2-1; 8 bases agree with TRBD2. CDR1 and CDR2 from the germline V gene are SGHRS and YFSETQ. The ends lost 0 bases at V and 5 bases at J; junction bases unmatched: 4. CDR3 length equals 15 residues. Here the CDR3 DNA reads TGCGCCAGCAGCTTGGACGGGGGGGCCGACAATGAGCAGTTCTTC. It codes for CASSLDGGADNEQFF.

The chain combines TRBV6-5 with TRBJ1-6; D not certain. The V gene lost 0 bases and the J gene lost 9 bases, with 15 bases spanning the gap. CDR3 length: 16 residues. In germline, CDR1 is MNHEY, CDR2 SVGAGI. As DNA, the CDR3 is TGTGCCAGCAGTTACTCGGGTGGGAGCTGGGGTTCACCCCTCCACTTT. It is translated as CASSYSGGSWGSPLHF.

The chain employs TRBV13 and TRBJ1-1; 7 bases fit TRBD1. The germline CDR1 and CDR2 sequences are PRHDT and FYEKMQ (reference sequence). Trimming at V came to 5 bases and at J to 5 bases, leaving 8 bases not matched to a gene. This CDR3 has 14 amino acids. Written as DNA, the CDR3 is TGTGCCAGCAGCCCCCCGGACAGGTTGACTGAAGCTTTCTTT. It yields the protein CASSPPDRLTEAFF.

The chain couples TRBV5-1 to TRBJ2-1; the match to TRBD1 covers 8 bases. The CDR3 consists of 13 residues. J gave up 7 bases and V 4 bases, and 4 bases lay outside the gene matches. Germline CDR1 reads SGHRS; CDR2 reads YFSETQ. In DNA form, the CDR3 reads TGCGCCAGCAGCGAGGACAGGGTGAATGAGCAGTTCTTC. Translation: CASSEDRVNEQFF. The complete variable domain, with remaining parts taken from reference TRBV5-1 and TRBJ2-1, reads KAGVTQTPRYLIKTRGQQVTLSCSPISGHRSVSWYQQTPGQGLQFLFEYFSETQRNKGNFPGRFSGRQFSNSRSEMNVSTLELGDSALYLCASSEDRVNEQFFGPGTRLTVL.

This sequence joins TRBV27 and TRBJ2-5; 7 bases match TRBD2. Trimming took 8 bases from V and 1 from J; bases not matched to a gene: 4. There are 13 residues in the CDR3. The germline V gene has CDR1 MNHEY and CDR2 SMNVEV (reference sequence). CDR3 sequence: CASAGTTQETQYF. Written as DNA, the CDR3 is TGTGCCAGCGCAGGGACTACCCAAGAGACCCAGTACTTC.

The CDR3 DNA follows: TGTGCCAGCAGCGTAGGGGGGATGAGTGAGCTGTTTTTT. It specifies CASSVGGMSELFF. This chain connects TRBV9 to TRBJ2-2; the D call may be TRBD1 or TRBD2 (5 bases each). The CDR3 is 13 residues long. Germline V gene lookup returns CDR1 SGDLS and CDR2 YYNGEE. Trimming pared 0 bases from V and 11 bases from J, leaving 11 bases between. The full variable domain, completed using reference TRBV9 and TRBJ2-2, is DSGVTQTPKHLITATGQRVTLRCSPRSGDLSVYWYQQSLDQGLQFLIQYYNGEERAKGNILERFSAQQFPDLHSELNLSSLELGDSALYFCASSVGGMSELFFGEGSRLTVL.

The V gene is TRBV7-8, the J gene TRBJ1-2; 8 bases are shared with TRBD1. This CDR3 has 19 amino acids. The ends lost 5 bases at V and 1 base at J; junction bases unmatched: 18. CDR1 is SGHVS and CDR2 is FQNEAQ in the germline V gene. The CDR3 region has the DNA TGTGCCAGCAGCGACGCGGGCAGGGGGCGAGGATTCTTTAACTATGGCTACACCTTC. Protein: CASSDAGRGRGFFNYGYTF.

This sequence joins TRBV20-1 and TRBJ1-1; maybe TRBD1 (5 bases). Trimming pared 7 bases from V and 6 bases from J, leaving 12 bases between. Germline-derived CDR1 and CDR2 are DFQATT and SNEGSKA (reference sequence). The CDR3 is 11 residues long. CDR3 in DNA: TGCAGTGGGGCAACAGGACCTGAAGCTTTCTTT. Its translation is CSGATGPEAFF.

The rearrangement joins TRBV18 to TRBJ1-1; 9 bases agree with TRBD1. Germline V gene data show CDR1 as KGHSH and CDR2 as LQKENI. J lost 6 bases, V lost 5 bases, and 13 bases had no gene match. There are 16 residues in the CDR3. DNA for the CDR3: TGTGCCAGCTCAATCGGACAGGGGAAGACGGGCTCTGAAGCTTTCTTT. Translated, it gives CASSIGQGKTGSEAFF.

V is TRBV7-3 and J is TRBJ2-5; possible D gene TRBD1, 6 bases. There are 15 residues in the CDR3. Germline CDR1 is SGHTA and CDR2 is FQGTGA. V gave up 1 base and J gave up 1 base, with 10 bases separating them. Here the CDR3 reads CASSLMQGSQETQYF. The CDR3 DNA reads as TGTGCCAGCAGCTTAATGCAGGGGTCCCAAGAGACCCAGTACTTC.

This chain uses TRBV5-5 with TRBJ1-5; possibly TRBD1 for D (6 bases). The length of the CDR3 is 14 residues. Germline V gene sequence: CDR1 SGHKS, CDR2 YYEKEE (reference sequence). The V end lost 3 bases, the J end lost 0 bases, and 7 bases lay between the germline ends. CDR3 loop: CASSWTDSNQPQHF. CDR3 DNA: TGTGCCAGCAGCTGGACAGATAGCAATCAGCCCCAGCATTTT.

V and J are TRBV10-3 and TRBJ1-1; D remains ambiguous. The V and J ends lost 4 bases and 4 bases respectively, with 13 bases between them. Germline lookup yields CDR1 ENHRY and CDR2 SYGVKD. This CDR3 is 14 amino acids long. The CDR3 region is CAISVGRRGTEAFF. The CDR3 nucleotides read TGTGCCATCAGTGTTGGGCGGCGGGGCACTGAAGCTTTCTTT.

The chain couples TRBV27 to TRBJ2-3; D unresolved. V lost 1 base and J lost 4, with 12 bases in between. The length of the CDR3 is 15 residues. Germline V gene lookup returns CDR1 MNHEY and CDR2 SMNVEV (reference sequence). Here the CDR3 DNA reads TGTGCCAGCAGTTTATATAGGGTTGGGGCAGATACGCAGTATTTT. Its translation is CASSLYRVGADTQYF.

The J gene is TRBJ2-3, the V gene TRBV7-3, with 12 bases lining up with TRBD2. The length of the CDR3 is 16 residues. V lost 5 bases to trimming and J lost 0 bases; unmatched junction nucleotides: 3. Germline V gives CDR1 SGHTA, CDR2 FQGTGA. The CDR3 here is CASSDGTSGSTDTQYF. For the CDR3, the DNA is TGTGCCAGCAGCGATGGGACTAGCGGGAGCACAGATACGCAGTATTTT.

V usage is TRBV9 and J usage is TRBJ2-1, with TRBD2 as a possible D gene (6 bases). The CDR3 extends over 15 amino acids. CDR1 and CDR2 from the germline V gene are SGDLS and YYNGEE. The V gene lost 3 bases and the J gene lost 6 bases, with 16 bases spanning the gap. The CDR3 DNA reads as TGTGCCAGCAGCGCGGGGACTTTAAAGGGCAATGAGCAGTTCTTC. It encodes CASSAGTLKGNEQFF.

V usage is TRBV4-2 and J usage is TRBJ2-5; no clear D. The CDR3 has 12 residues. Germline V lookup: CDR1 LGHNA, CDR2 YNFKEQ. Between the trimmed V and J ends, which lost 5 bases and 7 bases, there was a span of 11 bases. In DNA form, the CDR3 reads TGTGCCAGCAGCTACCGAGAAGGGACCCAGTACTTC. Protein: CASSYREGTQYF.

In this sample, this clone turned up a few times. For the CDR3, the DNA is TGCAGCGTTGAATTTAGCGGGAGGGGGAGTGAGCAGTACTTC. Its protein is CSVEFSGRGSEQYF. The V and J genes are TRBV29-1 and TRBJ2-7, with 11 positions matching TRBD2. Trimming took 2 bases from V and 7 from J; bases not matched to a gene: 7. The CDR3 has 14 residues. CDR1 is SQVTM, CDR2 ANQGSEA, per germline.

This clone occurred once. The CDR3 DNA reads as TGTGCCAGCAGTCAGCTCCTAGGACTTCTAGAGACCCAGTACTTC. Protein sequence: CASSQLLGLLETQYF. The rearrangement links TRBV27 to TRBJ2-5; weak D call: TRBD2 (5 bases). V dropped 5 bases and J dropped 4 bases, with 17 bases sitting between them. This CDR3 spans 15 amino acids. In germline, CDR1 is MNHEY, CDR2 SMNVEV (reference sequence).